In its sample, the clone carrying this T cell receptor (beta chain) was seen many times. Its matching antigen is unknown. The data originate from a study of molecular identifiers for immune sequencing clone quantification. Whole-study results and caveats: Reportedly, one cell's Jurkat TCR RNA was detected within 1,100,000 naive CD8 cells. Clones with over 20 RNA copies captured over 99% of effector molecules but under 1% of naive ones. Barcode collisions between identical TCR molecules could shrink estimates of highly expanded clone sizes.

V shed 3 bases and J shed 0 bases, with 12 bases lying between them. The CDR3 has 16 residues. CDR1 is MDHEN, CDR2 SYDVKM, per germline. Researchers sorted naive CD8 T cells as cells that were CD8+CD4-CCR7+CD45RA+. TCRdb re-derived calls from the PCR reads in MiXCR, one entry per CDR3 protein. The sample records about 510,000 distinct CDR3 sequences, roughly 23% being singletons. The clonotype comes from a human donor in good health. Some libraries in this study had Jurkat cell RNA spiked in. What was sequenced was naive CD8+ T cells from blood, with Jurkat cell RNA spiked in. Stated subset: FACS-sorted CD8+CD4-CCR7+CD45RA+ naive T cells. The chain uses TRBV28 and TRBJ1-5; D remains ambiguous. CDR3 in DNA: TGTGCCAGCAGTTTGCGACGTCTATATAGCAATCAGCCCCAGCATTTT. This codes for CASSLRRLYSNQPQHF.